Each of the 9 T cell receptor beta chains below was sequenced from the same sample in a study of cytomegalovirus exposure and HLA in healthy donors. PCR primers comprised 60 Vbeta and 13 Jbeta primers. This table comes from immunoSEQ multiplex PCR, and its TCRdb copy is limited to in-frame clones, with some not included. The sample includes under 100,000 clones, about 74% of them seen just once. Sequencing was performed on PBMCs. These receptor sequences come from a woman between 45 and 60 years old in good health and CMV-seropositive.

The rearrangement joins TRBV9 to TRBJ2-7; perhaps TRBD2 as D (6 bases). Trimming removed 0 bases from V and 1 base from J, with 8 bases in between. Per germline, CDR1 SGDLS and CDR2 YYNGEE. The CDR3 is 14 residues long. The CDR3 DNA reads TGTGCCAGCAGCGTAGCGGGAGCGTCCTACGAGCAGTACTTC. This codes for CASSVAGASYEQYF.

The chain couples TRBV5-1 to TRBJ2-2, with D uncertain. The V end lost 6 bases, the J end lost 5 bases, and 14 bases lay between the germline ends. The V gene's germline CDR1 is SGHRS and CDR2 YFSETQ. The CDR3 length is 14 residues. DNA of the CDR3: TGCGCCAGCACCCAGAAACCACCAACCGGGGAGCTGTTTTTT. It specifies CASTQKPPTGELFF.

The V call is TRBV4-1, the J call TRBJ1-5, with D uncertain. The V end lost 1 base, the J end lost 2 bases, and 12 bases lay between the germline ends. The CDR3 consists of 16 residues. Germline CDR1 is MGHRA and CDR2 is YSYEKL. In nucleotides, the CDR3 is TGCGCCAGCAGCCAAGTCATGAGGAGCGGCAATCAGCCCCAGCATTTT. Translation: CASSQVMRSGNQPQHF.

The chain recombines TRBV4-1 with TRBJ2-2, with D perhaps matching TRBD1 (5 bases). The germline V and J ends were trimmed by 1 base and 4 bases, with 10 bases remaining between them. This CDR3 is 15 amino acids long. Germline values: CDR1 MGHRA, CDR2 YSYEKL. CDR3 amino acids: CASSQGQGVTGELFF. CDR3 sequence (DNA): TGCGCCAGCAGCCAAGGGCAGGGTGTCACCGGGGAGCTGTTTTTT.

This clone was seen a few times. The rearrangement joins TRBV5-1 to TRBJ2-5; TRBD2 agrees at 7 bases. CDR3 length: 16 amino acids. CDR1 is SGHRS and CDR2 is YFSETQ in the germline V gene. V shed 2 bases, J shed 0 bases, and the junction held 7 bases outside the gene matches. CDR3 sequence: CASSFGRGMYQETQYF. CDR3 sequence (DNA): TGCGCCAGCAGCTTTGGGCGGGGGATGTACCAAGAGACCCAGTACTTC.

The chain employs TRBV28 and TRBJ2-5; D call uncertain. V shed 5 bases and J shed 1 base, with 8 bases lying between them. CDR1 MDHEN and CDR2 SYDVKM come from the germline V gene. The CDR3 runs 13 residues. Here the CDR3 DNA reads TGTGCCAGCAGTAATCCGCGCCAAGAGACCCAGTACTTC. This sequence encodes CASSNPRQETQYF. Filled out from reference TRBV28 and TRBJ2-5, the complete variable domain reads DVKVTQSSRYLVKRTGEKVFLECVQDMDHENMFWYRQDPGLGLRLIYFSYDVKMKEKGDIPEGYSVSREKKERFSLILESASTNQTSMYLCASSNPRQETQYFGPGTRLLVL.

The chain joins TRBV27 to TRBJ2-2; a weak D match, TRBD2 (6 bases). The CDR3 totals 15 residues. Trimming shortened V by 2 bases and J by 2 bases, and 9 bases separated the two germline ends. Germline CDR1 is MNHEY and CDR2 is SMNVEV (reference sequence). CDR3 nucleotide sequence: TGTGCCAGCAGTTTAAGGACTACTAACACCGGGGAGCTGTTTTTT. Translating it yields CASSLRTTNTGELFF.

This chain joins TRBV7-9 and TRBJ2-7; 8 nucleotides agree with TRBD1. V lost 5 bases to trimming and J lost 3 bases; unmatched junction nucleotides: 6. Germline V gene sequence: CDR1 SEHNR, CDR2 FQNEAQ (reference sequence). This CDR3 is 14 amino acids long. CDR3 residues: CASSPRQGNYEQYF. CDR3 DNA: TGTGCCAGCAGCCCGCGACAGGGGAACTACGAGCAGTACTTC. Looking up the rest from reference TRBV7-9 and TRBJ2-7 gives the full variable domain: DTGVSQNPRHKITKRGQNVTFRCDPISEHNRLYWYRQTLGQGPEFLTYFQNEAQLEKSRLLSDRFSAERPKGSFSTLEIQRTEQGDSAMYLCASSPRQGNYEQYFGPGTRLTVT.

V is TRBV7-6 and J is TRBJ2-1; 7 bases fit TRBD1. The CDR3 is 15 amino acids. Germline assignment: CDR1 SGHVS and CDR2 FNYEAQ. The junction had 11 bases not matched to a gene; V was cut back by 4 bases and J by 8 bases. CDR3: CASSSSLGGWDEQFF. The CDR3 nucleotides are TGTGCCAGCAGCTCCAGTTTAGGGGGCTGGGATGAGCAGTTCTTC. The full variable domain, with the rest looked up from reference TRBV7-6 and TRBJ2-1, is GAGVSQSPRYKVTKRGQDVALRCDPISGHVSLYWYRQALGQGPEFLTYFNYEAQQDKSGLPNDRFSAERPEGSISTLTIQRTEQRDSAMYRCASSSSLGGWDEQFFGPGTRLTVL.